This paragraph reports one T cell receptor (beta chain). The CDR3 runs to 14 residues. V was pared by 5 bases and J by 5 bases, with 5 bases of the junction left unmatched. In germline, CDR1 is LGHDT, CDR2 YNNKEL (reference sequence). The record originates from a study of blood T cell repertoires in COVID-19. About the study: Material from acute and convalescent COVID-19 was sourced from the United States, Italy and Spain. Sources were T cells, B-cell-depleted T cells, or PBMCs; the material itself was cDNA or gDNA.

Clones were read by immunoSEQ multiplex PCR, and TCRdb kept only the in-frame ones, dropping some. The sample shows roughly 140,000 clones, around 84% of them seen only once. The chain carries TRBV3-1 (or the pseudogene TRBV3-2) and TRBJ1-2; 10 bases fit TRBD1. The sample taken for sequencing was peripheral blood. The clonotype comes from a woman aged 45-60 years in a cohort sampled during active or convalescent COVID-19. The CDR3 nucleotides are TGTGCCAGCAGCGTCCGACAGGGGGCGTATGGCTACACCTTC. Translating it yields CASSVRQGAYGYTF.